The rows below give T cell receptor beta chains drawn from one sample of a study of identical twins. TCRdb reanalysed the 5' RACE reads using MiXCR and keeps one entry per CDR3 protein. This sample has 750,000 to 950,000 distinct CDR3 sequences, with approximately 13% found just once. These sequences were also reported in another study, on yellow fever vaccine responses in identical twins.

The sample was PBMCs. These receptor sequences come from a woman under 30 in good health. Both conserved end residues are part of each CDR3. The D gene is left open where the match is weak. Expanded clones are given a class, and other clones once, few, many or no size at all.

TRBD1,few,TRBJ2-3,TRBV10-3,CAISVSGGTRTDTQYF,TGTGCCATCAGTGTGTCAGGGGGTACCCGCACAGATACGCAGTATTTT
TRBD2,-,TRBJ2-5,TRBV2,CASKGGAPQETQYF,TGTGCCAGCAAGGGAGGGGCTCCCCAAGAGACCCAGTACTTC
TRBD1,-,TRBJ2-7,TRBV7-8,CASSSRTGNYEQYF,TGTGCCAGCAGCTCCCGGACAGGGAACTACGAGCAGTACTTC
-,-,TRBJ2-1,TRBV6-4,CANSDSGLGHEQFF,TGTGCCAACAGTGACTCGGGATTAGGCCATGAGCAGTTCTTC
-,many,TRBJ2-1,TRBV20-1,CSARDLQSGNEQFF,TGCAGTGCTAGAGATCTGCAATCGGGCAATGAGCAGTTCTTC
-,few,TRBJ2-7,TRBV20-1,CSARGETYEQYF,TGCAGTGCTAGAGGGGAGACCTACGAGCAGTACTTC
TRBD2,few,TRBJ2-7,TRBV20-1,CSGIEPGTSGYEQYF,TGCAGTGGGATAGAACCCGGGACTAGCGGATACGAGCAGTACTTC
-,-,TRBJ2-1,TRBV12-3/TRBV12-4,CASSFYFHQGGKYNEQFF,TGTGCCAGCAGTTTTTATTTCCACCAGGGGGGAAAGTACAATGAGCAGTTCTTC
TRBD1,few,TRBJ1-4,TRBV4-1,CASSQDKGQAFEKLFF,TGCGCCAGCAGCCAAGATAAAGGACAGGCTTTTGAAAAACTGTTTTTT
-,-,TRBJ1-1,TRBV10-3,CAIKWEANTEAFF,TGTGCCATCAAATGGGAGGCGAACACTGAAGCTTTCTTT
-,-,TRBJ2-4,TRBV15,CATSRDKSKNIQYF,TGTGCCACCAGCAGAGATAAATCCAAAAACATTCAGTACTTC
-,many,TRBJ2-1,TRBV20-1,CSAKEGPSYNEQFF,TGCAGTGCTAAAGAGGGACCCTCCTACAATGAGCAGTTCTTC
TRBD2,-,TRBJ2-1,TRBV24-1,CATKSTGTSGYNEQFF,TGTGCCACCAAAAGTACCGGGACTAGCGGGTACAATGAGCAGTTCTTC
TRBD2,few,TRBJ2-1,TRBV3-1,CASSPVAGGNEQFF,TGTGCCAGCAGCCCGGTAGCGGGAGGGAATGAGCAGTTCTTC
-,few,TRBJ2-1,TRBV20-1,CSARDSSFRGPSSYNEQFF,TGCAGTGCTAGAGATTCCTCCTTTCGGGGGCCGAGCTCCTACAATGAGCAGTTCTTC
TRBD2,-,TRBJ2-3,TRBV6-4,CASSAEPGLLTHTQYF,TGTGCCAGCAGTGCGGAGCCGGGACTACTAACCCATACGCAGTATTTT
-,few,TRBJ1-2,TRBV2,CASSPQGMRVFYGYTF,TGTGCCAGCAGTCCACAGGGAATGAGGGTCTTCTATGGCTACACCTTC
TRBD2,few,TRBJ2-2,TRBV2,CASEMGLAGGTGELFF,TGTGCCAGCGAGATGGGACTAGCGGGAGGCACCGGGGAGCTGTTTTTT
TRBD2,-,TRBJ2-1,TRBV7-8,CASSLDRVLAGGFYNEQFF,TGTGCCAGCAGCTTGGACAGGGTCTTAGCGGGAGGTTTCTACAATGAGCAGTTCTTC
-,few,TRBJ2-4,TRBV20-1,CSARAQVEIAKNIQYF,TGCAGTGCTAGAGCGCAAGTCGAAATAGCCAAAAACATTCAGTACTTC
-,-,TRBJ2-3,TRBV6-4,CASSASPSADTQYF,TGTGCCAGCAGTGCCTCCCCTAGCGCAGATACGCAGTATTTT
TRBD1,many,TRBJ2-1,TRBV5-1,CASSSSTRTGRNEQFF,TGCGCCAGCAGCTCCAGTACCCGGACAGGGCGGAATGAGCAGTTCTTC
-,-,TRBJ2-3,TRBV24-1,CATSDQGRGPTDTQYF,TGTGCCACCAGTGACCAAGGGAGGGGGCCCACAGATACGCAGTATTTT
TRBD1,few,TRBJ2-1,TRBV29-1,CSGGQGASNEQFF,TGCAGCGGCGGACAGGGGGCCTCCAATGAGCAGTTCTTC
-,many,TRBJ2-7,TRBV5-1,CASSWGDSSYEQYF,TGCGCCAGCAGCTGGGGGGACAGCTCCTACGAGCAGTACTTC
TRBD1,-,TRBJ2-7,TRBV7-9,CASSSPHGQGMVEQYF,TGTGCCAGCAGCTCGCCCCATGGACAGGGGATGGTCGAGCAGTACTTC
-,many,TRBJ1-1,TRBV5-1,CASSSPALAATNTEAFF,TGCGCCAGCAGCTCCCCGGCGTTAGCAGCGACCAACACTGAAGCTTTCTTT
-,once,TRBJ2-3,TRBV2,CASRRIPGTTSFPDTQYF,TGTGCCAGCAGGAGGATACCCGGGACGACTAGTTTCCCAGATACGCAGTATTTT
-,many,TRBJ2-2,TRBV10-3,CAISGRELDTGELFF,TGTGCCATCAGTGGCCGGGAATTGGACACCGGGGAGCTGTTTTTT
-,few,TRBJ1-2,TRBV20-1,CSAHRKGDYGYTF,TGCAGTGCTCACAGGAAAGGGGACTATGGCTACACCTTC
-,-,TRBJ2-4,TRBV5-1,CASSSTQGSKNIQYF,TGCGCCAGCAGCTCGACACAGGGATCCAAAAACATTCAGTACTTC
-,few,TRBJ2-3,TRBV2,CASSDQGRADTQYF,TGTGCCAGCAGTGATCAGGGGCGGGCGGATACGCAGTATTTT
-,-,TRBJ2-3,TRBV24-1,CATSDIGQLDTQYF,TGTGCCACCAGTGATATAGGACAGCTTGATACGCAGTATTTT
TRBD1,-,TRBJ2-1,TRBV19,CASSIRDSQSRVWNEQFF,TGTGCCAGTAGTATCCGGGACAGTCAGTCCAGGGTTTGGAATGAGCAGTTCTTC
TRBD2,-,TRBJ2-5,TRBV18,CASSRTSGVETQYF,TGTGCCAGCTCAAGGACTAGCGGGGTGGAGACCCAGTACTTC
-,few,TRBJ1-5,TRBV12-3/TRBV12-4,CASSLDGVSAAQPQHF,TGTGCCAGCAGTTTAGACGGGGTTTCGGCAGCTCAGCCCCAGCATTTT
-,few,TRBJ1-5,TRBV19,CASTHQGLNQPQHF,TGTGCCAGTACCCACCAAGGCCTCAATCAGCCCCAGCATTTT
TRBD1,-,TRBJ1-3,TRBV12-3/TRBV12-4,CASSSGQMLGNTIYF,TGTGCCAGCAGTTCGGGACAGATGCTTGGAAACACCATATATTTT
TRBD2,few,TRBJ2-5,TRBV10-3,CAISSGGPLETQYF,TGTGCCATCTCTAGCGGGGGGCCGTTGGAGACCCAGTACTTC
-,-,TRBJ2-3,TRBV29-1,CSVDSRGDTQYF,TGCAGCGTTGACTCTAGAGGAGATACGCAGTATTTT
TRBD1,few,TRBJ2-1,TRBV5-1,CASSSEDRSSYNEQFF,TGCGCCAGCAGCTCGGAGGACAGGAGCTCCTACAATGAGCAGTTCTTC
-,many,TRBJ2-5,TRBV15,CATSRDGDAGFGTQYF,TGTGCCACCAGCAGAGATGGCGATGCTGGTTTTGGGACCCAGTACTTC
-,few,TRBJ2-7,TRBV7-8,CASSVRVGPSEQYF,TGTGCCAGCAGCGTTAGGGTGGGCCCGAGCGAGCAGTACTTC
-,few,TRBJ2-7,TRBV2,CASSEYYSYEQYF,TGTGCCAGCAGTGAGTACTACTCCTACGAGCAGTACTTC
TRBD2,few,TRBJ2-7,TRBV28,CASSKSGLAHEQYF,TGTGCCAGCAGTAAATCGGGACTAGCACACGAGCAGTACTTC